This T cell receptor (beta chain) was obtained from a study of cytomegalovirus exposure and HLA in healthy donors. Data came from immunoSEQ multiplex PCR; TCRdb stores just in-frame clones and leaves some out. In the table there are about 97,000 clones, about 95% of which are singletons. Study-wide results and limits: The study found most TCR sequences rare, yet found some public TCRs in many donors. The tendency of first-cohort TCR clusters to co-occur in the 100 to 150 validation repertoires was identified by a subsequent analysis.

Worth noting for this clone: Its antigen is unknown.

The CDR3 loop spans 16 amino acids. Losses at the gene ends were 0 bases for V and 7 bases for J; bases not matched to a gene: 8. CDR1 is MNHEY, CDR2 SVGAGI, per germline. The clonotype comes from a young woman in good health and CMV-seronegative. The chain couples TRBV6-5 to TRBJ2-2; 7 bases align to TRBD1. The sample was PBMCs. This CDR3 is CASSYSATGWGGELFF. The CDR3 nucleotides read TGTGCCAGCAGTTACTCGGCGACAGGGTGGGGCGGGGAGCTGTTTTTT.